The sequence of this T cell receptor beta chain was determined in a study of CD8+CD57+ T cells in acquired aplastic anemia. Trimming shortened V by 4 bases and J by 10 bases, and 19 bases separated the two germline ends. CDR1 and CDR2 (germline): SGHVS, FQNEAQ. CDR3 size: 15 residues. According to the study, genomic DNA was the template for TCR beta VDJ and CDR3 profiling. A single record per CDR3 protein comes from TCRdb applying MiXCR to the reads. The sample carries 200,000 to 300,000 distinct CDR3 sequences, 82% recorded once. Selection for sequencing was limited to patients who had shown CD8+CD57+ cell expansion by flow cytometry. Diagnosis of severe acquired aplastic anemia applied to all patients. The study sampled blood from patients who had received no therapy.

Sequenced input: sorted CD4+, CD8+, or CD8+CD57+ T cells (not recorded which) from PBMCs. The rearrangement uses TRBV7-8 and TRBJ1-4; perhaps TRBD1 as D (6 bases). The receptor comes from a human donor with aplastic anemia. CDR3 sequence reads: CASSSAGGADTKLFF. The CDR3 DNA sequence: TGTGCCAGCAGCTCAGCGGGGGGGGCCGATACAAAACTGTTTTTT.